This entry concerns a single T cell receptor (beta chain). Treatment given: over 15 received Ad26.COV2.S at low or high dose, single or two shots; roughly five received placebo; per-sample allocation not given. Specimens were obtained on day 63 following the first vaccine or placebo injection. An adult aged 18-55 years in Boston served as the donor. The data were taken from a study of Ad26.COV2.S vaccination and SARS-CoV-2 variants. Method: immunoSEQ multiplex PCR; TCRdb's copy keeps in-frame clones and lacks some. The sample contains about 480,000 clones, around 88% of which appear only once. The germline V and J ends were trimmed by 0 bases and 7 bases, with 12 bases remaining between them. This CDR3 is built from 14 residues. Germline assignment: CDR1 MNHEY and CDR2 SMNVEV (reference sequence).

This specimen was peripheral blood, taken in a trial of Ad26.COV2.S vaccine versus placebo. The clonotype comes from a person aged 18-65 years who received the Ad26.COV2.S COVID-19 vaccine or a placebo. This rearrangement joins TRBV27 to TRBJ1-2; D unclear. The CDR3 region is CASSLSRTARGYTF. The CDR3 bases are TGTGCCAGCAGTTTATCGAGGACCGCTCGTGGCTACACCTTC.